This T cell receptor (beta chain) was recorded in a study of early T cells in non-severe SARS-CoV-2 infection listed by TCRdb under 2021. Background for the entire study: Because TCR sequencing was done on bulk RNA from unsorted whole blood, the alpha and beta chains could not be paired. The study at large found these results: VDJdb matching was skewed toward anti-spike CD8 responses and likely underestimated virus-specific expansions by missing private and CD4 specificities.

V sheds 1 base and J sheds 4 bases, leaving 8 bases between their ends. Spanning cysteine to phenylalanine, the CDR3 consists of 13 amino acids. Only the CDR3 part of the read is kept: 39 bases, read in frame from the first base. CDR1 and CDR2 are drawn from the germline V gene: SGHDT, YYEEEE. A case-control design nested within a healthcare worker cohort in London, UK, was used, with weekly nasopharyngeal swab PCR tests and blood sampling performed. Healthcare workers were enrolled in the week of the UK lockdown, from 23 to 31 March 2020, and were followed every week for up to roughly 15 weeks. The method behind the library was 5' RACE. TCRdb shows the sequencer as NextSeq 500. To correct for sequencing error and PCR bias, the TCR library protocol tagged individual cDNA molecules with unique molecular identifiers. Both TCR alpha and beta chains were sequenced, and tight co-correlation was observed between alpha and beta sequence abundances in each sample. Per the source publication's procedure: V gene, J gene and CDR3 annotation of TCR sequences was performed with Decombinator V4. Expanded TCRs were defined as changing significantly between any two time points under a Poisson model with p below 0.0001. TCR abundances were normalised to the total number of TCRs sequenced per sample and expressed as counts per million. TRAV1-2 paired with TRAJ12, TRAJ20 or TRAJ33 defined MAIT TCRs, while TRAV10 paired with TRAJ18 defined iNKT TCRs. VDJdb, accessed 1 November 2021, was searched for CMV, EBV and SARS-CoV-2 annotated TCRs, with TCRs annotated for multiple antigens excluded. Through fastp at Q25 and MiXCR, TCRdb rebuilt clones from the public reads, retaining in-frame beta chains. Each entry merges the rows of one CDR3 protein and shows their most common DNA and genes. The V and J calls and clone size come from TCRdb's table, not from the authors' own analysis. In all, the sample holds some 30,000 distinct CDR3 sequences, and 4% to 5% of those were seen once. Of the sample, 7% to 9% falls within the top ten clones.

This clonotype has a count of ten or more. Its antigen specificity is not known. No base quality values were provided; no much bigger clone lies one nucleotide off. The origin of this receptor is an adult who was a healthcare worker with PCR-confirmed SARS-CoV-2 infection or an uninfected control (not recorded which). Here the chain combines TRBV5-6 and TRBJ1-1, with a tentative D gene TRBD1 over 5 matching bases. Sequencing input: whole blood. CDR3 protein: CASSLRGVTEAFF. At the DNA level, the sequence is TGTGCCAGCAGCTTGCGAGGGGTCACTGAAGCTTTCTTT.